The 23 T cell receptor beta chains listed next were all sequenced from one sample in a study of regulatory and conventional T cells in RAG deficiency. Assay used: immunoSEQ multiplex PCR; TCRdb lists only in-frame clones, some missing. In the table there are fewer than 35,000 clones, 90% of which are singletons. Separately, the same data were catalogued under a study of regulatory T cells. That study reports: The PCR used 52 TRBV and 13 TRBJ primers.

Sequencing was carried out using CD8+ T cells sorted from blood. The receptors were gathered from a human donor in good health.

This clone was found once. The J gene is TRBJ1-3, the V gene TRBV7-4; D perhaps matches TRBD1 (6 bases). V was trimmed by 5 bases and J by 0 bases, leaving 14 bases between them. Germline lookup yields CDR1 SGHVT and CDR2 SQSDAQ. This CDR3 spans 16 amino acids. DNA for the CDR3: TGTGCCAGCAGCACCCCCTGGACAGTCTCTGGAAACACCATATATTTT. This gives the protein CASSTPWTVSGNTIYF.

This clone was recorded only once. The chain employs TRBV30 and TRBJ2-1, with 9 bases lining up with TRBD2. The CDR3 consists of 15 residues. With 2 bases clipped from V and 3 bases from J, the junction kept 5 bases outside the gene matches. Per the germline V gene, CDR1 is GTSNPN and CDR2 is SVGIG (reference sequence). The CDR3 spells CAWSLREGLYNEQFF. CDR3 sequence (DNA): TGTGCCTGGAGTTTGCGGGAGGGCCTCTACAATGAGCAGTTCTTC.

The genes are TRBV9 and TRBJ1-4; no definite D call. The CDR3 contains 15 residues. Trimming stripped 5 bases from V and 0 bases from J, with 11 bases between. CDR1 is SGDLS, CDR2 YYNGEE, per germline. DNA of the CDR3: TGTGCCAGCAGAGAAGGTCTTGCAACTAATGAAAAACTGTTTTTT. Translating gives CASREGLATNEKLFF.

V gene TRBV5-8 combines with J gene TRBJ1-1, with 7 bases identical to TRBD1. Germline V gene lookup returns CDR1 SGHTS and CDR2 YDEGEE. This CDR3 is 14 amino acids long. V shed 4 bases and J 6 bases; nucleotides not matched to a gene: 9. CDR3 loop: CASSVNDRVAEAFF. The CDR3 DNA follows: TGTGCCAGCAGCGTGAACGACAGGGTGGCTGAAGCTTTCTTT.

The chain combines TRBV19 with TRBJ1-5; D is uncertain. This CDR3 is built from 16 residues. Trimming cost V 5 bases and J 6 bases, with 20 bases left between them. Germline-derived CDR1 and CDR2 are LNHDA and SQIVND (reference sequence). The DNA for the CDR3 is TGTGCCAGTAGTTGGGGAAGGGCAGGCTCAGGTCAGCCCCAGCATTTT. It codes for CASSWGRAGSGQPQHF.

The chain employs TRBV19 and TRBJ1-1; tentative D call: TRBD1 (6 bases). This CDR3 has 15 amino acids. Trimming took off 3 bases at V and 4 bases at J, with 15 bases between the two ends. Per germline, CDR1 LNHDA and CDR2 SQIVND (reference sequence). CDR3 in amino acids: CASSIGGSRFTEAFF. DNA of the CDR3: TGTGCCAGTAGTATCGGGGGCTCGAGGTTCACTGAAGCTTTCTTT.

The rearrangement joins TRBV6-5 to TRBJ2-5; tentative D call: TRBD1 (5 bases). Germline V gene data show CDR1 as MNHEY and CDR2 as SVGAGI. V lost 8 bases and J 2 bases, leaving 15 bases between the germline ends. The CDR3 is 14 residues long. The CDR3 coding sequence is TGTGCCAGCTGTACCGGCAGGGCACAAGAGACCCAGTACTTC. Protein: CASCTGRAQETQYF.

The chain carries TRBV28 and TRBJ2-1; no clear D. This CDR3 is 13 amino acids long. V was shortened by 8 bases and J by 7 bases, with 15 bases between the two germline ends. CDR1 and CDR2 (germline): MDHEN, SYDVKM. The CDR3 DNA reads TGTGCCAGCCTAACTCCGACCGCGAATGAGCAGTTCTTC. Its translation: CASLTPTANEQFF.

The chain joins TRBV7-9 to TRBJ2-7; D gene uncertain. The CDR3 covers 14 residues. Trimming removed 4 bases from V and 2 bases from J, with 12 bases in between. Germline lookup yields CDR1 SEHNR and CDR2 FQNEAQ (reference sequence). The CDR3 protein is CASSSPTITYEQYF. CDR3 in DNA: TGTGCCAGCAGCTCACCGACAATTACCTACGAGCAGTACTTC.

This rearrangement joins TRBV7-9 to TRBJ2-5; no reliable D call. Trimming took off 5 bases at V and 4 bases at J, with 17 bases between the two ends. The CDR3 extends over 15 amino acids. The germline CDR1 and CDR2 sequences are SEHNR and FQNEAQ (reference sequence). The CDR3 spells CASSPQGAGGETQYF. The CDR3, as DNA: TGTGCCAGCAGCCCGCAAGGAGCAGGCGGAGAGACCCAGTACTTC. The full variable domain, rest sourced from reference TRBV7-9 and TRBJ2-5, is DTGVSQNPRHKITKRGQNVTFRCDPISEHNRLYWYRQTLGQGPEFLTYFQNEAQLEKSRLLSDRFSAERPKGSFSTLEIQRTEQGDSAMYLCASSPQGAGGETQYFGPGTRLLVL.

Only a few counts were recorded for this clone. The chain uses TRBV7-9 and TRBJ1-4; D possibly corresponds to TRBD1 (6 bases). Germline CDR1 reads SEHNR; CDR2 reads FQNEAQ (reference sequence). V was pared by 5 bases and J by 4 bases, with 14 bases between. CDR3 length equals 15 residues. CDR3 region: CASSPTGTDNEKLFF. The CDR3 DNA reads TGTGCCAGCAGCCCCACAGGGACGGATAATGAAAAACTGTTTTTT.

DNA for the CDR3: TGTGCCAGCACCCCGGGAAGCGGGAGCACGAATGAGCAGTTCTTC. Translation: CASTPGSGSTNEQFF. This chain uses TRBV9 with TRBJ2-1, with TRBD2 matching over 8 bases. From germline, CDR1 is SGDLS and CDR2 YYNGEE. V trimming: 6 bases; J trimming: 7 bases; junction bases outside the gene matches: 12. This CDR3 has 15 amino acids.

J is TRBJ2-2 and V is TRBV28, with D possibly TRBD1 on 6 matching bases. The germline CDR1 and CDR2 sequences are MDHEN and SYDVKM. Trimming took 6 bases from V and 1 from J, leaving 18 bases between them. The CDR3 has 17 residues. The CDR3 loop is CASSSPGRGGNTGELFF. CDR3 bases: TGTGCCAGCAGCAGTCCAGGCAGGGGCGGGAACACCGGGGAGCTGTTTTTT.

The chain links TRBV7-2 to TRBJ2-1; 7 bases are shared with TRBD1. Germline V gene sequence: CDR1 SGHTA, CDR2 FQGNSA. This CDR3 is built from 16 residues. V gave up 2 bases and J gave up 7 bases; unmatched junction bases: 11. The CDR3 region has the DNA TGTGCCAGCAGCTTAAATTGGGACAGCGCGGTAAATGAGCAGTTCTTC. Encoded protein: CASSLNWDSAVNEQFF. Full variable domain (rest looked up from reference TRBV7-2 and TRBJ2-1): GAGVSQSPSNKVTEKGKDVELRCDPISGHTALYWYRQSLGQGLEFLIYFQGNSAPDKSGLPSDRFSAERTGGSVSTLTIQRTQQEDSAVYLCASSLNWDSAVNEQFFGPGTRLTVL.

V and J are TRBV27 and TRBJ2-5; TRBD1 agrees at 7 bases. Trimming took 6 bases from V and 9 from J; bases not matched to a gene: 7. CDR3 length: 12 amino acids. Germline V gene sequence: CDR1 MNHEY, CDR2 SMNVEV (reference sequence). CDR3 sequence reads: CASSKGGSAQYF. DNA of the CDR3: TGTGCCAGCAGCAAAGGGGGCTCGGCCCAGTACTTC.

The chain is built from TRBV21-1 and TRBJ2-5; the table names TRBD1, a call not compared with the DNA. TRBV21-1 is a pseudogene segment. The length of the CDR3 is 17 residues. This CDR3 reads CASSKAGGQGCQETQYF. The CDR3 DNA reads TGTGCCAGCAGCAAAGCAGGAGGACAGGGGTGTCAAGAGACCCAGTACTTC.

The chain combines TRBV5-1 with TRBJ2-1, with D possibly being TRBD2 (6 bases). The germline gives CDR1 SGHRS, CDR2 YFSETQ. The CDR3 covers 13 residues. V lost 0 bases and J lost 10, with 11 bases in between. Here the CDR3 reads CASSLDFAGEQFF. The CDR3 bases are TGCGCCAGCAGCTTGGATTTTGCGGGGGAGCAGTTCTTC.

As concerns this clone: One junction end does not reproduce the germline sequence, and a read error may be involved. The CDR3 DNA follows: TGTGCCAGCAGCTTAGCAGTAGGGGTGAAAACTGAAGCTTTCTTT. Its translation: CASSLAVGVKTEAFF. V is TRBV11-2 and J is TRBJ1-1, with D perhaps TRBD1 (5 bases). Germline CDR1 reads SGHAT; CDR2 reads FQNNGV. The CDR3 is 15 amino acids. Supplemented by reference TRBV11-2 and TRBJ1-1, the full variable domain reads EAGVAQSPRYKIIEKRQSVAFWCNPISGHATLYWYQQILGQGPKLLIQFQNNGVVDDSQLPKDRFSAERLKGVDSTLKIQPAKLEDSAVYLCASSLAVGVKTEAFFGQGTRLTVV.

This chain uses TRBV7-9 with TRBJ2-7, with 10 positions matching TRBD1. J lost 2 bases, V lost 5 bases, and 6 bases had no gene match. The CDR3 is 15 amino acids. Germline V lookup: CDR1 SEHNR, CDR2 FQNEAQ (reference sequence). CDR3 loop: CASSAAGTGAYEQYF. The CDR3 DNA reads as TGTGCCAGCAGCGCCGCCGGGACAGGGGCCTACGAGCAGTACTTC.

Points on this clone: This sample also contains other DNA sequences that code for the same CDR3. The chain employs TRBV27 and TRBJ2-2; D is possibly TRBD1 or TRBD2 (5 bases each). In germline, CDR1 is MNHEY, CDR2 SMNVEV (reference sequence). Trimming shortened V by 1 base and J by 6 bases, and 15 bases separated the two germline ends. The CDR3 loop spans 16 amino acids. The CDR3 sequence: CASSLLGVGRAGELFF. The CDR3 nucleotides read TGTGCCAGCAGTTTATTGGGGGTGGGGCGGGCCGGGGAGCTGTTTTTT.

Concerning this clone: The junction and the germline gene differ at one end; a read error may be behind it. The chain joins TRBV10-1 to TRBJ2-2; no firm D call. The CDR3 sequence is 14 residues long. CDR1 is WNHNN, CDR2 SYGVQD, per germline (reference sequence). The CDR3 DNA reads TGCGCCAGCAGTGAGTCGGAGAACCCCGGGGAGCTGTTTTTT. Translation gives CASSESENPGELFF.

This rearrangement joins TRBV5-5 to TRBJ2-2; D perhaps matches TRBD2 (5 bases). With 4 bases removed from V and 0 bases from J, the gap between germline ends came to 7 bases. Germline CDR1 and CDR2: SGHKS and YYEKEE (reference sequence). CDR3 length equals 14 residues. The CDR3 loop is CASSRGSNTGELFF. CDR3 DNA sequence: TGTGCCAGCAGCCGCGGGTCGAACACCGGGGAGCTGTTTTTT.

The chain combines TRBV7-8 with TRBJ2-7; 7 nucleotides align to TRBD2. V shed 2 bases, J shed 2 bases, and the junction held 3 bases outside the gene matches. Germline assignment: CDR1 SGHVS and CDR2 FQNEAQ. The CDR3 is 14 amino acids. DNA of the CDR3: TGTGCCAGCAGCTTATTAGCGGGTCCCTACGAGCAGTACTTC. Translating gives CASSLLAGPYEQYF.